This TCR beta chain was documented in a study of cytomegalovirus exposure and HLA in healthy donors listed by TCRdb under 2017. Context from the whole study: According to an earlier analysis of 450 to 650 of the donors, about 179 million T cells yielded roughly 100 million unique TCR beta sequences and more than 250 Gb of sequence data. Roughly 290 gigabases of sequencing data and 70 million to 95 million unique TCR sequences made up an early release that covered under 750 HLA-typed donors. The genetic ancestry cluster associated with self-reported Caucasian donors included approximately 85% of the approximately 400 genotyped donors. The study was designed to test whether signatures of past pathogen exposure could be identified by cataloging public T cell receptors. Using immunosequencing, the study profiled T cell repertoires from about 650 subjects and related those repertoires to cytomegalovirus serostatus. Along with the roughly 670-subject first cohort, a separate validation cohort of over a hundred different subjects was used. The study combined high-throughput TCR immunosequencing, statistical association of individual TCRs with disease status, and machine learning to predict cytomegalovirus infection status. A later analysis re-examined previously published TCR beta repertoires from roughly 720 donors and added high-resolution HLA genotyping to investigate patterns of TCR occurrence. Rather than using new phenotypic data, the later analysis identified candidate immune exposures from TCR beta sequences and from how often those sequences occurred across donors. To decide whether each TCR beta V gene segment behaved as functional or pseudogenic, an earlier analysis of fewer than 750 of the donors relied on high-throughput TCR beta sequencing. Donor age, sex, ethnicity and CMV serostatus were compiled together with the repertoire data. In a later genetic analysis, genome-wide SNP genotypes for 398 of the 666 donors were used, and that subset was treated as a discovery cohort. All discovery cohort repertoires had been generated on a single sequencing platform. Class I and class II HLA loci were covered by the typing at four-digit resolution. The number of typed donors differed by locus: about 620-630 for A, B, C, DRB1 and DQB1; 522 for DQA1; over 600 for DPA1; and around 470 for DPB1. About five DR-DQ haplotypes were treated as single units for association and clustering because of strong linkage in the cohort. Across approximately 420 genotyped donors of the cohort, an average of about 220,000 unique TCR beta nucleotide sequences per donor were sequenced, and roughly 20% of those sequences were non-productive.

What the study reported, not specific to this receptor: The study gave a list of over 150 TCR beta chains associated with cytomegalovirus. In an earlier analysis of approximately 590 of the donors, most TCR beta V segments were observed in productive rearrangements about 87% or about 30% of the time, broadly matching IMGT annotations. Across donors, most TCR sequences were observed very rarely, whereas some public TCRs were present in many individuals. At a false discovery rate of 0.05, a later analysis linked 15,000 to 20,000 TCR beta sequences to specific HLA alleles. CMV serostatus was the only immune exposure information available for the cohort. A further reported finding was that TCR beta sequences accurately predicted the HLA-A and HLA-B alleles for most subjects in the first cohort. According to a later genetic analysis, donors in an Asian-associated ancestry cluster had fewer N-insertions in productive TCRs than the approximately 670-donor mean. In vitro tests confirmed that a few of the cytomegalovirus-associated TCR beta chains recognize cytomegalovirus antigens. The classifier was reported to diagnose cytomegalovirus status with high specificity and sensitivity in both the original cohort and the validation cohort. When HLA alleles, especially DR and DQ, strongly co-occurred, TCR associations were difficult to assign to individual alleles. According to the authors, the approach could potentially be generalized to other disease states and immunological phenotypes. The sequencing pipeline was judged likely to have produced a cluster of highly shared sequence variants as a technical artifact. Because some donors lacked HLA typing at each locus, the association tests relied only on the typed subset. Sequencing depth was assumed to be roughly uniform across donors in the presence/absence analyses, though that assumption may not hold. A later analysis found that most CMV-associated TCR beta chains appeared HLA-restricted, with HLA associations seemingly driven largely by CMV exposure. A later analysis found that HLA-associated TCR beta chains were more clonally expanded and had lower generation probabilities than equally common non-associated chains. In a later analysis, TCR association rates were found to vary across HLA loci, with the most associated TCRs seen for DRB1 alleles and the fewest for HLA-C alleles. Approximately 18 rarely observed V segments, including chromosome 9 orphons, were excluded from the earlier analysis of several hundred of the donors because counts were too low. V-gene and J-gene trimming of TCR beta chains was associated with a missense DCLRE1C variant in a later genetic analysis, and the association was replicated in an independent cohort. Linkage disequilibrium might explain the correlated functional status among segregating V segments, but an unknown experimental factor could not be ruled out. This cohort had only TCR beta chains sequenced, and the lack of alpha or paired-chain data limited which features could be detected. According to a later analysis, parvovirus B19, influenza, CMV and Epstein-Barr virus appeared linked to several top co-occurrence clusters.

In total, over 600 healthy bone marrow donors made up the cohort. All cohort members were sampled while nominally healthy, although unrecorded immune exposures were likely present. The donor was CMV seronegative and belonged to the group of 352 seronegative cohort members. A peripheral blood sample was collected from each donor, and TCR beta sequencing was performed on peripheral blood mononuclear cells. Genomic DNA extraction from the blood cell samples was performed with the Qiagen DNeasy Blood Extraction Kit. On this clone itself: The clone's antigen remains unknown.

The library was built by means of the immunoSEQ multiplex PCR assay. A mixture of 60 forward primers for TCR Vbeta segments and 13 reverse primers for TCR Jbeta segments was used in the multiplex PCR. Amplification of the CDR3 region of rearranged TCR beta genes was performed with a multiplex PCR assay on genomic DNA. The Illumina HiSeq System was used to sequence the amplified TCR beta libraries as 87-base-pair reads. The authors processed their data as follows. A later analysis tallied 75 million to 85 million unique TCR beta chains across the 666 repertoires, and 10 million to 11 million of those chains were shared by two or more donors. Raw reads were error-corrected and collapsed into unique sequences with a nearest-neighbor algorithm that merged closely related sequences to remove PCR and sequencing errors. CDR3 sequences were aligned to IMGT reference sequences to assign V, D and J gene segments. For a sequence to be retained, at least a six-nucleotide match to both a V gene segment and a J gene segment was required. Rearrangements were called productive when the CDR3 lacked stop codons and stayed in frame with V and J; all others were non-productive. CDR3 was defined according to IMGT convention as the region running from the second conserved V-encoded cysteine to the conserved J-encoded phenylalanine. The earlier analysis of about 500 of the donors excluded sequences that lacked an unambiguous match to a single V gene segment. In an earlier analysis of roughly 500 of the donors, V segments were called functional above 56.7% productive rearrangements and were called segregating when the between-donor standard deviation exceeded 5%. To diagnose cytomegalovirus status from the catalog of TCR beta chain sequences, a statistical classification framework was built. In a later analysis, V and J genes were assigned by comparing TCR nucleotide sequences against IMGT/GENE-DB human TR gene sequences. A later analysis assigned CDR3 sequences and most-parsimonious VDJ recombination scenarios with the TCRdist pipeline. In a later analysis, every TCR beta chain was defined by the combination of its CDR3 amino acid sequence and its V-gene family, and reads without a unique V-gene family were dropped. A later analysis removed 550 to 700 highly shared, low-generation-probability nucleotide sequences to deal with suspected cross-contamination and a sequencing artifact. In a later analysis, a clonal expansion index for each public chain was calculated from normalized within-repertoire ranks of inferred template counts. In a later analysis, generation probabilities were computed using a VDJ recombination model fitted to out-of-frame rearrangements, and the results were checked against IGoR. Hypergeometric tests were used in a later analysis to score TCR-TCR, TCR-HLA and TCR-CMV co-occurrence, with a repertoire-size bias correction applied to the TCR pairs. False discovery rates were estimated in a later analysis by permuting HLA or CMV assignments 20 times. In a later analysis, co-occurring TCRs were grouped using DBSCAN, with TCRdist sequence similarity added in when clustering inside HLA-allele-positive subsets. Repertoires with fewer than 30,000 or more than 120,000 public chains, plus five repertoires with anomalous nucleotide sharing, were excluded from co-occurrence clustering. TCRdb obtained this table from immuneACCESS and retained in-frame rearrangements with V and J assigned. These tables miss some clones; where compared with another copy, unresolved V genes account for less than half of the shortfall, and the remainder is unexplained. Clone size and the V and J calls come from that table; the DNA yielded D and trimming. The sample table includes fewer than 85,000 clones. Together, the top ten hold about 4.6% of the sample.

The sample consisted of PBMCs. The TCR was taken from a man between 25 and 39 years old in good health and CMV-seronegative.

The CDR3 protein is CASSLDYRANTGELFF. The DNA reads TGTGCCAGCAGCTTAGATTACAGGGCGAACACCGGGGAGCTGTTTTTT. This chain is built from TRBV7-8 and TRBJ2-2, with TRBD1 tentatively as D gene (6 bases match). V loses 1 base of germline sequence and J loses 0 bases, and the interval between the two ends is 9 bases. According to the germline V gene, CDR1 reads SGHVS and CDR2 reads FQNEAQ. Its CDR3 holds 16 amino acids, cysteine through phenylalanine. Solely the CDR3 DNA is kept, with 48 bases framed from the first base. The reference TRBV7-8 and TRBJ2-2 proteins fill in what lies around the CDR3, so the full variable domain reads GAGVSQSPRYKVAKRGQDVALRCDPISGHVSLFWYQQALGQGPEFLTYFQNEAQLDKSGLPSDRFFAERPEGSVSTLKIQRTQQEDSAVYLCASSLDYRANTGELFFGEGSRLTVL.